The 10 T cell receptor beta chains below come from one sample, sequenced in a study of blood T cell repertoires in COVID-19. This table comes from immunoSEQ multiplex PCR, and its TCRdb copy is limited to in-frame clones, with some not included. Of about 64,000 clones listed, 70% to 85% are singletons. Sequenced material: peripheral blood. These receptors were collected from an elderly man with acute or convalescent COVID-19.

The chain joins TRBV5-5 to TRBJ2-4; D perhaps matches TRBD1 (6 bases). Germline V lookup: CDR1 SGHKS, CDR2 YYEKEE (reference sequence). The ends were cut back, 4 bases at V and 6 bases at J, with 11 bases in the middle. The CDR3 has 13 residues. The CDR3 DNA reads TGTGCCAGCAGCAGGACAGCCTCAAACATTCAGTACTTC. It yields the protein CASSRTASNIQYF.

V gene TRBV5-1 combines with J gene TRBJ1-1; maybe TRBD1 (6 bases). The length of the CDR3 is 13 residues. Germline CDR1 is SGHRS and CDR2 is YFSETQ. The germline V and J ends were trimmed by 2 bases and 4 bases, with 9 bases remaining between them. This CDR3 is CASSLGGSTEAFF. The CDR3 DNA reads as TGCGCCAGCAGCTTAGGGGGTTCCACTGAAGCTTTCTTT.

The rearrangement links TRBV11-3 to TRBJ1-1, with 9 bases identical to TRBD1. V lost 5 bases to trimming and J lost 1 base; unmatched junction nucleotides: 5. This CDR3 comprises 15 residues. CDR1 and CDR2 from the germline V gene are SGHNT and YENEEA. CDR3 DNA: TGTGCCAGCAGCCCTCTGGGACAGGGGAACACTGAAGCTTTCTTT. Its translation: CASSPLGQGNTEAFF.

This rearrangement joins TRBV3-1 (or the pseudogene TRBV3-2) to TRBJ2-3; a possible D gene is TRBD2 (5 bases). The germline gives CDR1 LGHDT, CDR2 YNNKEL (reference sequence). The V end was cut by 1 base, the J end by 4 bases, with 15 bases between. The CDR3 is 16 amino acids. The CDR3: CASSQVGLERADTQYF. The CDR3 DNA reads TGTGCCAGCAGCCAAGTTGGATTAGAGAGGGCAGATACGCAGTATTTT.

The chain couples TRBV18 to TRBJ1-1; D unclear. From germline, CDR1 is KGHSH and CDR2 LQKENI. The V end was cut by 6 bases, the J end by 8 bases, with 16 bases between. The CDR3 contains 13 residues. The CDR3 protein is CASSSAGSIEAFF. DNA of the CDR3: TGTGCCAGCTCCTCTGCGGGCAGCATAGAAGCTTTCTTT.

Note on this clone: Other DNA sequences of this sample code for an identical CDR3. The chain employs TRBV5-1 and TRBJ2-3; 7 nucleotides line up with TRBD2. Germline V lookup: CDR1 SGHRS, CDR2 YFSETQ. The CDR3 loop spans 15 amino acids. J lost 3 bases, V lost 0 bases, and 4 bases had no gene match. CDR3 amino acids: CASSLGGRGTDTQYF. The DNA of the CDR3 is TGCGCCAGCAGCTTGGGCGGGAGAGGGACAGATACGCAGTATTTT.

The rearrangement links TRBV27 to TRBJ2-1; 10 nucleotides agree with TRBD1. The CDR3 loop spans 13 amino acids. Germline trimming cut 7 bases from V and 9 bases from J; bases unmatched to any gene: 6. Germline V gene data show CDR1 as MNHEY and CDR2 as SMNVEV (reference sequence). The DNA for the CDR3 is TGTGCCAGCACCAAAGACAGGGGGCTTGAGCAGTTCTTC. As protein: CASTKDRGLEQFF.

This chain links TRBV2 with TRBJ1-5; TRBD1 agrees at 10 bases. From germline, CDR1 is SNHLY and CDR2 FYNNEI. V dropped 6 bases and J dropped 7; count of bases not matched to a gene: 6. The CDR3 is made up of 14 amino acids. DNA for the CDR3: TGTGCCAGCAGGAATAGGGACAGGGGCCAGCCCCAGCATTTT. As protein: CASRNRDRGQPQHF.

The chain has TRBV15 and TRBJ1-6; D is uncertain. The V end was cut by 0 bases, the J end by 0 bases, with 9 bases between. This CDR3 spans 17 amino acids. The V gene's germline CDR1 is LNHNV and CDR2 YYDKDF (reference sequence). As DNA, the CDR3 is TGTGCCACCAGCAGAGATCAGAGGAGCTCCTATAATTCACCCCTCCACTTT. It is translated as CATSRDQRSSYNSPLHF.

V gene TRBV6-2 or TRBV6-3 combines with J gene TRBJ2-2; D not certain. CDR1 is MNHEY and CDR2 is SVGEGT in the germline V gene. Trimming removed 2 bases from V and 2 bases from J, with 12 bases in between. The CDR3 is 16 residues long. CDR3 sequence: CASSYLGGANTGELFF. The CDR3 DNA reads TGTGCCAGCAGTTACCTAGGCGGAGCAAACACCGGGGAGCTGTTTTTT.